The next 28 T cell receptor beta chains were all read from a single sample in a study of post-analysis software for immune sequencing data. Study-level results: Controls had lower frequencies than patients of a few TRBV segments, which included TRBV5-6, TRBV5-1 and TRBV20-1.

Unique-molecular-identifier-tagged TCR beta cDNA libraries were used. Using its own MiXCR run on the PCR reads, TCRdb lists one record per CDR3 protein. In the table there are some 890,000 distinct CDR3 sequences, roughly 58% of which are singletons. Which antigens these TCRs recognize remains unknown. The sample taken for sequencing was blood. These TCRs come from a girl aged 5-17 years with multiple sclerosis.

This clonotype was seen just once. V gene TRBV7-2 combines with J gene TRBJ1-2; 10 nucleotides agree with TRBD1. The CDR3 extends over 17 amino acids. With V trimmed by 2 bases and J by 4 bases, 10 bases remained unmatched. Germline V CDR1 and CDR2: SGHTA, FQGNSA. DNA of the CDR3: TGTGCCAGCAGCTTAACGGGACAGGGGCTAGGGGGCTATGGCTACACCTTC. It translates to CASSLTGQGLGGYGYTF.

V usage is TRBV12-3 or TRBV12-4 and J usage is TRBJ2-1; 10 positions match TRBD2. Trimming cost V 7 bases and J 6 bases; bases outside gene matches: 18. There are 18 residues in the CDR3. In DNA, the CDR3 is TGTGCCAGCACTCCCCGGCGGCTAGCGGGGGTCCCGGGCAATGAGCAGTTCTTC. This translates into CASTPRRLAGVPGNEQFF.

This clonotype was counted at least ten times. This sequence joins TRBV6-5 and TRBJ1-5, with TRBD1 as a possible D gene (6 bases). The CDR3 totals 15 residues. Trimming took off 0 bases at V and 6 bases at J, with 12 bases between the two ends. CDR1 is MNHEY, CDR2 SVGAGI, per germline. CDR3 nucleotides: TGTGCCAGCAGTTACTCGGCGAGAGGGGGTCAGCCCCAGCATTTT. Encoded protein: CASSYSARGGQPQHF.

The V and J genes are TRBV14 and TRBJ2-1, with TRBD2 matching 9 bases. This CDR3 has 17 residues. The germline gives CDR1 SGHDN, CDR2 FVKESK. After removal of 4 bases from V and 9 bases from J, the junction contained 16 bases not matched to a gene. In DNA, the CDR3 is TGTGCCAGCAGCCCCCCTTGGACTAGCGAGACCTTGGGTGAGCAGTTCTTC. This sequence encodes CASSPPWTSETLGEQFF.

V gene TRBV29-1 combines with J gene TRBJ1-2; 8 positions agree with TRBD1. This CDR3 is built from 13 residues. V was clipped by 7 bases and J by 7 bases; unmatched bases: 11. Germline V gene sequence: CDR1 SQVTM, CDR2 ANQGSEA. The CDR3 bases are TGCAGCGCGAAGGGGACAGGCTGGGGTGGCTACACCTTC. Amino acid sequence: CSAKGTGWGGYTF.

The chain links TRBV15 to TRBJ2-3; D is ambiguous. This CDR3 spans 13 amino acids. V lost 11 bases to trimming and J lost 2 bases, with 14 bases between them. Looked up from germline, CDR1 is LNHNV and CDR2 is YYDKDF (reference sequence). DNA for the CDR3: TGTGCCGCCAACTCCGGGCTCACAGATACGCAGTATTTT. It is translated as CAANSGLTDTQYF.

The CDR3 DNA reads TGCAGCGTTGGTAGCGGAGCCTACAATGAGCAGTTCTTC. Protein: CSVGSGAYNEQFF. This chain joins TRBV29-1 and TRBJ2-1; maybe TRBD2 (6 bases). V shed 4 bases and J shed 2 bases, with 9 bases lying between them. CDR3 length equals 13 residues. Germline CDR1 and CDR2: SQVTM and ANQGSEA.

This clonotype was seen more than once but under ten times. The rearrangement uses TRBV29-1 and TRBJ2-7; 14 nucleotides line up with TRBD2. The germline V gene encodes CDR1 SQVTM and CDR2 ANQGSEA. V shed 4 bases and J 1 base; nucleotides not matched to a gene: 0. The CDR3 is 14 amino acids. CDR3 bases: TGCAGCGTTGGGACTAGCGGGGGGTCCTACGAGCAGTACTTC. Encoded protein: CSVGTSGGSYEQYF.

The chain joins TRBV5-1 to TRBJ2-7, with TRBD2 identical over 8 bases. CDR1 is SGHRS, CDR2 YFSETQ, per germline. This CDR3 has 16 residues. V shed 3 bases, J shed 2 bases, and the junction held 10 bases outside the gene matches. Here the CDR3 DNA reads TGCGCCAGCAGCTCGTACTCAGCGGGAGACCCCTACGAGCAGTACTTC. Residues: CASSSYSAGDPYEQYF.

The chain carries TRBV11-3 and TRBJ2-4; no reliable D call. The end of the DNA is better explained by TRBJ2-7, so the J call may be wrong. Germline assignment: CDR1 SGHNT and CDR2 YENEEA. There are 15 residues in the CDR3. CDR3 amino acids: CASSFRPTATYEQYF. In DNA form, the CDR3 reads TGTGCCAGCAGCTTCCGGCCGACCGCGACCTACGAGCAGTACTTC.

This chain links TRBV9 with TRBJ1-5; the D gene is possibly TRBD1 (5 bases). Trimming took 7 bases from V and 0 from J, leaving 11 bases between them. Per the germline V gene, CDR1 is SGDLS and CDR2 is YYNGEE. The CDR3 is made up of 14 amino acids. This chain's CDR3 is CASGGDLSNQPQHF. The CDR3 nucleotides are TGTGCCAGCGGGGGGGACCTTAGCAATCAGCCCCAGCATTTT.

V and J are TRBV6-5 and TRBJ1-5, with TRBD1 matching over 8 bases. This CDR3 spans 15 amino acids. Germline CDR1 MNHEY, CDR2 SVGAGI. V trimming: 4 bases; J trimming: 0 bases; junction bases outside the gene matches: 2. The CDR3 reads CASSWTGNSNQPQHF. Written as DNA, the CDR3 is TGTGCCAGCAGTTGGACAGGGAATAGCAATCAGCCCCAGCATTTT.

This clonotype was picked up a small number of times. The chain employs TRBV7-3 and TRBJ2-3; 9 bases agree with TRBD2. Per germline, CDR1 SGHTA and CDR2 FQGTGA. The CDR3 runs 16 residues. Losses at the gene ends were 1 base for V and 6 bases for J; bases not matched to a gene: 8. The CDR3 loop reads CASSLMGTSSADTQYF. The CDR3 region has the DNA TGTGCCAGCAGCTTAATGGGGACTAGCTCGGCGGATACGCAGTATTTT.

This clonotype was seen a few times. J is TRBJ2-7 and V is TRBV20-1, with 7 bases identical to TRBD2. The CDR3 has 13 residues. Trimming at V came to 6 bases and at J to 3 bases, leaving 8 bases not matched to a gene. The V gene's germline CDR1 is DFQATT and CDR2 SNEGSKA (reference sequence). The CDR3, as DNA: TGCAGTGCAGGGAGGCTAGCGGACTACGAGCAGTACTTC. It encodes CSAGRLADYEQYF.

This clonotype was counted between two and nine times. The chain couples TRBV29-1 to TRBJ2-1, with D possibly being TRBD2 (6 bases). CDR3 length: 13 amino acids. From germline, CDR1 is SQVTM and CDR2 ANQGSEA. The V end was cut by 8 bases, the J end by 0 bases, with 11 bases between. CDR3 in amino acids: CSLSGGSYNEQFF. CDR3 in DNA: TGCAGCCTTAGCGGTGGCTCCTACAATGAGCAGTTCTTC.

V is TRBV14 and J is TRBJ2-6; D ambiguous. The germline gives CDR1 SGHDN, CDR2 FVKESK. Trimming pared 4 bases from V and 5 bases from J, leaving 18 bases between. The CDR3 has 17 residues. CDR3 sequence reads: CASSPRAGLLWANVLTF. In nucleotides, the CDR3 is TGTGCCAGCAGCCCCCGAGCAGGTCTGCTGTGGGCCAACGTCCTGACTTTC.

Written as DNA, the CDR3 is TGCAGTGCTAGTGACAGGGCCACACGCACAGATACGCAGTATTTT. Its protein product is CSASDRATRTDTQYF. V gene TRBV20-1 combines with J gene TRBJ2-3, with 7 nucleotides matching TRBD1. The germline gives CDR1 DFQATT, CDR2 SNEGSKA (reference sequence). This CDR3 is 15 amino acids long. Unmatched junction bases numbered 7, after V lost 3 bases and J lost 1 base.

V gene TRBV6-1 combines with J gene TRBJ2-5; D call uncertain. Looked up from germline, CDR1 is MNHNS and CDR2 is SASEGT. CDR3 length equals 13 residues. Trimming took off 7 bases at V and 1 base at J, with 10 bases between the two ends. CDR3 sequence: CASILPSQETQYF. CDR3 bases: TGTGCCAGCATTCTCCCCTCCCAAGAGACCCAGTACTTC.

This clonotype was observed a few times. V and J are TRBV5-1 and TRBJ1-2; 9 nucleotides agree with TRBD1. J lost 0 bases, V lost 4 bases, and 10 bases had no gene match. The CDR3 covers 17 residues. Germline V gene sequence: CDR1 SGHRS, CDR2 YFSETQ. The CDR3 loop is CASSPPRTGVANYGYTF. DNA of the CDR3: TGCGCCAGCAGCCCCCCTCGGACAGGGGTAGCTAACTATGGCTACACCTTC.

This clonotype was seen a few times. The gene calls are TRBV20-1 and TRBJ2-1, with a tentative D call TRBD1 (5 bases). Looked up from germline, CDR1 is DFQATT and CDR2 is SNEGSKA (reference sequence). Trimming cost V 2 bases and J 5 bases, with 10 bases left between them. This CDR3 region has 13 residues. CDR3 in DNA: TGCAGTGCTAGAAGGCAGGGTAACAATGAGCAGTTCTTC. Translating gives CSARRQGNNEQFF.

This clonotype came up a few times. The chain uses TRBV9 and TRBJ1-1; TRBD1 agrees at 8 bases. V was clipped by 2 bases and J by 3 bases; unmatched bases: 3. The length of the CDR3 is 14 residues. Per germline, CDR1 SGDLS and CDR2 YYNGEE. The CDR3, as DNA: TGTGCCAGCAGCGTCACACAGGGGGACACTGAAGCTTTCTTT. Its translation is CASSVTQGDTEAFF.

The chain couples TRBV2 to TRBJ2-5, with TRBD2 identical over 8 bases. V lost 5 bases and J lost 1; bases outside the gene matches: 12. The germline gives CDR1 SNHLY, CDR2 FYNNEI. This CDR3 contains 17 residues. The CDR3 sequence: CASSFTLRTSLQETQYF. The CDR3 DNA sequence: TGTGCCAGCAGTTTCACCTTGAGGACTAGCCTCCAAGAGACCCAGTACTTC.

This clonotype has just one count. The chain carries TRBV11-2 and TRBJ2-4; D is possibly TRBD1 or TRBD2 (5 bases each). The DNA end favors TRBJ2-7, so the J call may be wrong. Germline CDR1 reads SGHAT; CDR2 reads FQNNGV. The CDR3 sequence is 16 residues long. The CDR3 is CASSQRGITFGYEQYF. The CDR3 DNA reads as TGTGCCAGCAGCCAGAGGGGCATCACCTTCGGGTACGAGCAGTACTTC.

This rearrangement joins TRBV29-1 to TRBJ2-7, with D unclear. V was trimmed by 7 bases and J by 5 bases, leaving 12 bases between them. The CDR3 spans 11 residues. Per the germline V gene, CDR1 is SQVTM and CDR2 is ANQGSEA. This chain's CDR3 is CSGAMSDEQYF. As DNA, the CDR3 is TGCAGCGGGGCGATGAGCGACGAGCAGTACTTC.

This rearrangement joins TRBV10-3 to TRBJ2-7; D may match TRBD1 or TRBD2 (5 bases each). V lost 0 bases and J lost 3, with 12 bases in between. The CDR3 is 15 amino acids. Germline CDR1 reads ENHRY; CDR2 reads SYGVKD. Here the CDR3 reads CAISESRDGDYEQYF. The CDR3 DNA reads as TGTGCCATCAGTGAGTCTAGGGACGGGGACTACGAGCAGTACTTC.

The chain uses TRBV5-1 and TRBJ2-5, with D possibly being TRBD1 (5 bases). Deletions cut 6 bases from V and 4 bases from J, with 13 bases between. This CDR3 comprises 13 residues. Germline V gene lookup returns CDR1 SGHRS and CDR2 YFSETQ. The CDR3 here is CASTRQYPETQYF. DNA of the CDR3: TGCGCCAGCACAAGACAGTACCCAGAGACCCAGTACTTC.

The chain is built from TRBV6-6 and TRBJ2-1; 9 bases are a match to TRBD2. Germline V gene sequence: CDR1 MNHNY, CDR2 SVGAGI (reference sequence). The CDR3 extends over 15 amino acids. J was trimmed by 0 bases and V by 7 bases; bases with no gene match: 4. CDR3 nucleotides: TGTGCCAGCAACCTAGCGGGACCCTCCTACAATGAGCAGTTCTTC. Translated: CASNLAGPSYNEQFF.

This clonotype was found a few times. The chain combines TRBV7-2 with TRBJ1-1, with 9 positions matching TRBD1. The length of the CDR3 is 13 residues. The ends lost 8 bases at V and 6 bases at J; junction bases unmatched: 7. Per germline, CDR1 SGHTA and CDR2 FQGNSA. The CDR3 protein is CASVTRTGAEAFF. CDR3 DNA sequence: TGTGCCAGCGTCACGAGGACAGGGGCTGAAGCTTTCTTT.